This T cell receptor (beta chain) was sequenced for a study of T-cell reconstitution after alpha-beta-depleted transplantation in children. This CDR3 has 13 amino acids. V was clipped by 3 bases and J by 3 bases, with 8 bases between them. As it was prepared, the TCRbeta library received unique molecular identifiers. In TCRdb, the PCR reads were re-called with MiXCR into one record per CDR3 protein. The repertoire consists of over 300,000 distinct CDR3 sequences, with about a tenth occurring once and the leading ten covering 2% to 3%. Specimen: PBMCs from the stem cell graft donor, collected from the stem cell graft. V usage is TRBV12-3 or TRBV12-4 and J usage is TRBJ1-2, with D possibly being TRBD1 (5 bases). This TCR derives from a human donor who donated a stem cell graft to a child with acute lymphoblastic leukemia. The CDR3 bases are TGTGCCAGCAGTTTGGGGGTCTACTATGGCTACACCTTC. Its translation: CASSLGVYYGYTF.